The source of this TCR beta chain is a study of tumor and adjacent non-tumor tissue in lung cancer (dated by TCRdb to about 2018). Turning to the overall study: The cohort included roughly 11 adenocarcinoma, 2 squamous cell carcinoma and 1 small cell lung cancer patients. The 15 or so patients were aged roughly 31 to 80 years, included roughly ten men and 5 women, and had TNM stage I to III disease. Sequencing produced about 130 million productive TCRbeta reads in total, an average of approximately 4.2 million reads per sample. The study compared bulk TCRbeta repertoires between lung tumor tissue and matched distant non-tumor lung tissue from some 14 lung cancer patients. For each patient, one tumor sample and one normal lung sample were taken, giving thirty paired specimens that underwent TCRbeta CDR3 sequencing. Here is what the overall study found, with its caveats: The top 100 clones accounted for a significantly larger cumulative portion of the repertoire in normal lung than in tumor tissue. Neither the sequencing platform nor unique molecular identifiers are mentioned in the methods. TCR diversity was significantly higher in younger patients, and higher tumor TCR diversity was associated with shorter overall and disease-free survival. Only around 16 patients were in the cohort, and the authors stated that larger samples and more detailed clinical data are needed. Because peripheral blood was not sequenced, blood TCRbeta repertoires in the lung cancer patients of the study were not examined. TCR diversity (inverse Simpson) was significantly higher in tumor than in normal lung tissue (approximately 440 vs 150, P = 0.0075, Mann-Whitney U test).

RNA was isolated from bulk, unsorted tissue, and RNA quality was assessed with a NanoDrop ND-1000 and an Agilent 2100. The normal lung samples consisted of distant non-tumor tissue collected more than 3 cm from the tumor edge. All donors had newly diagnosed lung cancer, had not received prior chemotherapy, and were admitted for thoracic surgery in China between August and November 2014. Patients who had received previous radiotherapy or chemotherapy, or who had another concurrent cancer, were excluded from the study. Surgical tissue pieces of roughly 1-2.2 cm3 were preserved in RNAlater solution and stored at -80 °C until use. About this clonotype: Its specific antigen is unknown. The conserved phenylalanine or tryptophan is not found at the CDR3 terminus, so this likely reflects a read error.

Preparation of the library involved multiplex PCR. The run used an Illumina HiSeq 2500. TCRbeta libraries were built by three rounds of nested PCR using primers (Table S4), following protocols modified from ARM-PCR. Before sequencing, PCR products of 200-500 bp were cut from the gel and purified using the QIAquick gel extraction kit. On the authors' methods: Reads were cleaned with Trimmomatic, merged with FLASH into complete CDR3 sequences, and assigned to V(D)J germline segments with MiTCR. Clonal diversity was calculated as the inverse Simpson's index using VDJtools. In-frame sequences without a premature stop codon were defined as productive reads. In-frame beta chains were kept once TCRdb had trimmed the public reads at Q25 with fastp and called clones with MiXCR. Rows with one shared CDR3 protein collapse into an entry with the most common genes and DNA. TCRdb's processing, not the authors', yielded these V and J calls. Counted in this sample were approximately 66,000 distinct CDR3 sequences; about 61% of them appeared once. Jointly, the top ten make up more than 30% of the sample.

Sequenced sample: distant non-tumor lung tissue. The receptor's source is a man aged 65 to 79 with non-small cell lung cancer.

The bases are TGCAGCGTCCAAATTCAGGAGTACCAAGAGACCCAGTACTTA. The translation is CSVQIQEYQETQYL. The rearranged chain carries TRBV29-1 and TRBJ2-5; the D gene cannot be named for sure. The germline V gene provides CDR1 SQVTM and CDR2 ANQGSEA. The CDR3 has 14 residues if both end residues are counted. Only CDR3 DNA is held: 42 bases, read in frame from base 1. Trimming removed 6 bases from V and 0 bases from J, leaving 14 bases between the germline ends.